This T cell receptor beta chain was documented in a study of blood T cell repertoires in COVID-19. The overall study: Samples taken during acute and convalescent COVID-19 were collected in the United States, Italy and Spain.

The CDR3 runs 13 residues. The germline CDR1 and CDR2 sequences are LNHDA and SQIVND (reference sequence). Trimming at V came to 6 bases and at J to 7 bases, leaving 4 bases not matched to a gene. Living in about two dozen US areas, the participants were between roughly 18 and 95 years of age. Clinical histories supplied by participants themselves formed the basis of cohort assignment. Sequencing was performed with immunoSEQ multiplex PCR; in TCRdb, only in-frame clones are kept and a portion is missing. The sample contains around 130,000 clones, roughly 89% of which appear only once. V usage is TRBV19 and J usage is TRBJ1-5; 9 bases are a match to TRBD1. The sequence derives from a woman in her twenties or thirties who had recovered from COVID-19. The sequenced sample consisted of PBMCs or T cells enriched from blood (not recorded which). The CDR3 region has the DNA TGTGCCAGTAGCCGGACAGGGGTCCAGCCCCAGCATTTT. Its protein is CASSRTGVQPQHF.